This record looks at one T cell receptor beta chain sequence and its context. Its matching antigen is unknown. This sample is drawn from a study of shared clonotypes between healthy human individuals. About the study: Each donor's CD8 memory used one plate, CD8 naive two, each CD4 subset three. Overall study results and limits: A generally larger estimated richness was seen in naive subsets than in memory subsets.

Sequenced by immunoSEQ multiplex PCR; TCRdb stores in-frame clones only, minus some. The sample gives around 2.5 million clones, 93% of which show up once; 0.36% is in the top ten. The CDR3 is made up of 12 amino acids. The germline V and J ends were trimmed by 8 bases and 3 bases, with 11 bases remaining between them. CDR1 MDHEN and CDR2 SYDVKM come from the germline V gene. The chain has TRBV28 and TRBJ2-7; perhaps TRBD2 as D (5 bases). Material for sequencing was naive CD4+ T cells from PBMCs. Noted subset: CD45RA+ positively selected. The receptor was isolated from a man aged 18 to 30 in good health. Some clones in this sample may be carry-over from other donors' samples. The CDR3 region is CASQEADYEQYF. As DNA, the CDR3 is TGTGCCAGCCAGGAGGCCGACTACGAGCAGTACTTC.